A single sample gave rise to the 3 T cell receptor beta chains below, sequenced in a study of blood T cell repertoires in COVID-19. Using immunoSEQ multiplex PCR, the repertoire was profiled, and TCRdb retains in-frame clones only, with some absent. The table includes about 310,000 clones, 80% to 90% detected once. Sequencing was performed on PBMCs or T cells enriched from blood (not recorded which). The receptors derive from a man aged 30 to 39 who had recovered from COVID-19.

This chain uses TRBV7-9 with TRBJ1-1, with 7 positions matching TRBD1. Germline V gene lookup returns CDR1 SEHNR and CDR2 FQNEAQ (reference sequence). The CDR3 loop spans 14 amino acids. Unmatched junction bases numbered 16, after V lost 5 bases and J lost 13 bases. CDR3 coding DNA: TGTGCCAGCAGCCGTGACAGGGTCGGGTTTATGGGTTTCTTT. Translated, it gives CASSRDRVGFMGFF.

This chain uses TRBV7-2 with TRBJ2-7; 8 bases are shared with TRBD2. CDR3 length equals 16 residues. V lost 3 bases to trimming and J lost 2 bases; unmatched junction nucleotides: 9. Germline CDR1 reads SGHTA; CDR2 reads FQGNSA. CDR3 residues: CASSFGGGRGTYEQYF. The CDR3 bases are TGTGCCAGCAGCTTCGGGGGGGGGCGCGGTACCTACGAGCAGTACTTC. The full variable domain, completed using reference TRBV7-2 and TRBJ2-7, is GAGVSQSPSNKVTEKGKDVELRCDPISGHTALYWYRQSLGQGLEFLIYFQGNSAPDKSGLPSDRFSAERTGGSVSTLTIQRTQQEDSAVYLCASSFGGGRGTYEQYFGPGTRLTVT.

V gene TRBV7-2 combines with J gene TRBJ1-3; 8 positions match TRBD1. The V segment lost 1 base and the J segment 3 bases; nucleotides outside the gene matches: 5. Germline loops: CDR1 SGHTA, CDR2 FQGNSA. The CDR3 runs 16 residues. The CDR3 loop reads CASSLDQGASGNTIYF. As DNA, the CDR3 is TGTGCCAGCAGCTTAGACCAGGGGGCAAGTGGAAACACCATATATTTT.